The 7 T cell receptor beta chains in this list originate from one sample, sequenced in a study of blood T cells in healthy people across ages. Sample-barcoded 5' priming and a J-beta primer mix drove a second PCR of about 6 to 11 cycles. Each CDR3 protein gets one entry after TCRdb re-called the 5' RACE reads with MiXCR. The table shows 650,000 to 1,000,000 distinct CDR3 sequences, with around 36% occurring only once. Sequenced: blood. These receptors came from a man aged 18 to 29 in good health.

The rearrangement uses TRBV6-6 and TRBJ1-1, with D possibly being TRBD1 (5 bases). Trimming stripped 4 bases from V and 3 bases from J, with 15 bases between. Per the germline V gene, CDR1 is MNHNY and CDR2 is SVGAGI (reference sequence). CDR3 length equals 15 residues. CDR3 protein: CASSSLQGSDTEAFF. The DNA for the CDR3 is TGTGCCAGCAGTTCCCTCCAGGGTTCGGACACTGAAGCTTTCTTT.

Notes on this clonotype: This may come from a read error, since a much larger clone is one base off. The chain links TRBV6-5 to TRBJ1-2; no definite D call. The CDR3 covers 13 residues. Germline loops: CDR1 MNHEY, CDR2 SVGAGI. CDR3 DNA: TGTGCCAGCAGTTTCGGACTTAACTATGGCCACACCTTC. It specifies CASSFGLNYGHTF.

With respect to this clonotype: A much larger clone lies one base from this, so it may be a read error. V usage is TRBV9 and J usage is TRBJ2-3; perhaps TRBD1 as D (5 bases). The CDR3 covers 14 residues. The ends were cut back, 3 bases at V and 7 bases at J, with 15 bases in the middle. CDR1 is SGDLS, CDR2 YYNGEE, per germline. The CDR3: CASSEYRLGYTQYF. Written as DNA, the CDR3 is TGTGCCAGCAGCGAGTACAGGCTCGGTTATACGCAGTATTTT. Using reference TRBV9 and TRBJ2-3 for the parts outside the CDR3, the full variable domain is DSGVTQTPKHLITATGQRVTLRCSPRSGDLSVYWYQQSLDQGLQFLIQYYNGEERAKGNILERFSAQQFPDLHSELNLSSLELGDSALYFCASSEYRLGYTQYFGPGTRLTVL.

The J gene is TRBJ1-1, the V gene TRBV12-3 or TRBV12-4; D perhaps matches TRBD1 (5 bases). The CDR3 totals 15 residues. V was trimmed by 8 bases and J by 9 bases, leaving 25 bases between them. The CDR3 DNA sequence: TGTGCCAGCTACGGGTCTCGAAGGGGTCCACCCAAAGCTTTCTTT. Amino acids: CASYGSRRGPPKAFF.

This clonotype has ten or more counts. The chain is built from TRBV7-9 and TRBJ2-3; 7 bases agree with TRBD1. Per the germline V gene, CDR1 is SEHNR and CDR2 is FQNEAQ (reference sequence). V was pared by 5 bases and J by 6 bases, with 5 bases of the junction left unmatched. The CDR3 is 13 amino acids. The CDR3 region has the DNA TGTGCCAGCAGCACTGACAGGGCTGATACGCAGTATTTT. Protein sequence: CASSTDRADTQYF.

The chain couples TRBV7-9 to TRBJ2-1, with a tentative D call TRBD1 (8 bases). The length of the CDR3 is 14 residues. Germline loops: CDR1 SEHNR, CDR2 FQNEAQ (reference sequence). V was shortened by 4 bases and J by 10 bases, with 17 bases between the two germline ends. The DNA of the CDR3 is TGTGCCAGCAGCTCCCGACAGGGGAGGGACGAGCAGTTCTTC. Translating gives CASSSRQGRDEQFF.

With respect to this clonotype: This may come from a read error, since a much larger clone is one base off. V gene TRBV29-1 combines with J gene TRBJ2-1; maybe TRBD1 (5 bases). Germline V lookup: CDR1 SQVTM, CDR2 ANQGSEA. Trimming took 4 bases from V and 6 from J, leaving 16 bases between them. CDR3 length equals 14 residues. The CDR3 bases are TGCAGCGTTGGAGTCTGGAGCCAGGGCAATGAGCAGTTCTTC. Translated: CSVGVWSQGNEQFF.